This TCR beta chain was identified in a study of blood T cells in healthy people across ages. About the research overall: Per two T cells, about one barcoded beta molecule was captured through template switching.

For the second PCR, which ran for about 7 to 12 cycles, a sample-barcoded 5' primer and a J-beta primer mix were used. A 12-random-nucleotide template-switch adaptor tagged each cDNA molecule. Paired-end reads containing CDR3 totaled no fewer than 3 million for each sample. TCRdb itself ran the 5' RACE reads through MiXCR, one entry per CDR3 protein. The repertoire holds more than 1,400,000 distinct CDR3 sequences, with around 42% as singletons. This clonotype has just a few counts. This CDR3 has 14 residues. In germline, CDR1 is KGHSH, CDR2 LQKENI. The V and J ends lost 0 bases and 3 bases respectively, with 8 bases between them.

The chain carries TRBV18 and TRBJ2-5, with D hard to call. The receptor was derived from a woman between 18 and 29 years old in good health. Sequencing was done on a sample of blood. CDR3 amino acids: CASSPPAPEETQYF. In DNA form, the CDR3 reads TGTGCCAGCTCACCACCGGCCCCAGAAGAGACCCAGTACTTC.